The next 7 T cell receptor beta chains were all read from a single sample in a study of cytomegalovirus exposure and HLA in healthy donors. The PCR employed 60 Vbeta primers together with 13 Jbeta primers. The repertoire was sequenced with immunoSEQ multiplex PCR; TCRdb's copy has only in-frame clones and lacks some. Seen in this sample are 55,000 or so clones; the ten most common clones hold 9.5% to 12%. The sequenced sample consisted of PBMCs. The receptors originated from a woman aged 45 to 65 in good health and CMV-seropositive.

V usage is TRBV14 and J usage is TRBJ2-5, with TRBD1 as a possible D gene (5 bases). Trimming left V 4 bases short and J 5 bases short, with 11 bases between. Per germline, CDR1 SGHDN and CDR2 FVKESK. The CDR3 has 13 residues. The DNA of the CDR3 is TGTGCCAGCAGCCGGGGCCTCGGGGAGACCCAGTACTTC. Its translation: CASSRGLGETQYF.

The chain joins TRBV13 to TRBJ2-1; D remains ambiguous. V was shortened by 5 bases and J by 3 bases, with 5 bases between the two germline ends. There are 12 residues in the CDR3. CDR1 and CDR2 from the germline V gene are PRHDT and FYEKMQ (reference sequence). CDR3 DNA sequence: TGTGCCAGCAGCACTCGCTACAATGAGCAGTTCTTC. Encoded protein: CASSTRYNEQFF. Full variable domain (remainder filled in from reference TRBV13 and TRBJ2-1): AAGVIQSPRHLIKEKRETATLKCYPIPRHDTVYWYQQGPGQDPQFLISFYEKMQSDKGSIPDRFSAQQFSDYHSELNMSSLELGDSALYFCASSTRYNEQFFGPGTRLTVL.

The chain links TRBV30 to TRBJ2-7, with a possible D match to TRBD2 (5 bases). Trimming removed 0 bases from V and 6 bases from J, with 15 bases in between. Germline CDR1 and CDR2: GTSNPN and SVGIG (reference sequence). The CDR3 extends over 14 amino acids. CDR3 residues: CAWSVPLREGEQYF. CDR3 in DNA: TGTGCCTGGAGTGTACCTCTCCGCGAGGGCGAGCAGTACTTC.

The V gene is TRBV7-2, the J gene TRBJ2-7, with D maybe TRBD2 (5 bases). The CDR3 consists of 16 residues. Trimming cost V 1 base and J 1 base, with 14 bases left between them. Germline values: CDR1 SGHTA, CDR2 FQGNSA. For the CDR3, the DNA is TGTGCCAGCAGCTTAGTCACGGGGAGTGGATCCTACGAGCAGTACTTC. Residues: CASSLVTGSGSYEQYF.

CDR3 in amino acids: CASSSPLRSSSYEQYF. In DNA form, the CDR3 reads TGTGCCAGCAGCTCCCCTCTGCGATCATCCTCCTACGAGCAGTACTTC. The genes are TRBV5-5 and TRBJ2-5; D unclear. The DNA end is more similar to TRBJ2-7, so the J call may be wrong. CDR1 and CDR2 from the germline V gene are SGHKS and YYEKEE (reference sequence). The CDR3 is made up of 16 amino acids.

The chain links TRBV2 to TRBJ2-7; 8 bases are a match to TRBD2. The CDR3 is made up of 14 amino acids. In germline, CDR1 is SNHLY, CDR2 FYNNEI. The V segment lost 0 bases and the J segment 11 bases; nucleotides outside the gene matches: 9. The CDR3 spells CASSEASIGTSKYF. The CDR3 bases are TGTGCCAGCAGTGAAGCTAGTATAGGGACTAGTAAGTACTTC.

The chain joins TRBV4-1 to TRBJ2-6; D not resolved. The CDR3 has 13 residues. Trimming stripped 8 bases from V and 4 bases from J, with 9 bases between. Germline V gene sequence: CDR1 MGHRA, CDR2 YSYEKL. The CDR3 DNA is TGCGCCAGCCGAGTACTCGGGGCCAACGTCCTGACTTTC. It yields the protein CASRVLGANVLTF.